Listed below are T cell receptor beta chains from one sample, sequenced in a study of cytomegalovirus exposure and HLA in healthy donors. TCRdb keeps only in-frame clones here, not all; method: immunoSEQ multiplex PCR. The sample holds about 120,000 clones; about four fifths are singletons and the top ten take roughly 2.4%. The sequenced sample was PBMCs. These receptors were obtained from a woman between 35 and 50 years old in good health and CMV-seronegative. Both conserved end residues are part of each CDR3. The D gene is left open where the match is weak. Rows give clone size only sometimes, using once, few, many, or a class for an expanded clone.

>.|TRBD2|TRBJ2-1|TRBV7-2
TGTGCCAGCAGCTCGCCCAACCCTAGCGGGAAGGAGCAGTTCTTC
CASSSPNPSGKEQFF
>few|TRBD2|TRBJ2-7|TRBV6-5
TGTGCCAGCAGCGGGACTAGCGCCACCTACGAGCAGTACTTC
CASSGTSATYEQYF
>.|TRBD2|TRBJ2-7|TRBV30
TGTGCCTGGAGTGCCCCCGGGGGGGGGACGTTCTACGAGCAGTACTTC
CAWSAPGGGTFYEQYF
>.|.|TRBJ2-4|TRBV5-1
TGCGCCAGCAGCTTACAGGGTTCAAACATTCAGTACTTC
CASSLQGSNIQYF
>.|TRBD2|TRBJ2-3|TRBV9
TGTGCCAGCAGCGTAGAGAGCGGGGTGGATACGCAGTATTTT
CASSVESGVDTQYF
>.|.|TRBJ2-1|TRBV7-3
TGTGCCAGCAGCTCCCGTTACAATGAGCAGTTCTTC
CASSSRYNEQFF
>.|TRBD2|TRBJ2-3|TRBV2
TGTGCCAGCAGTGGTATGCGGGCGGGAGTGGCCGATACGCAGTATTTT
CASSGMRAGVADTQYF
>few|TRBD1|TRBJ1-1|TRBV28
TGTGCCAGCAGTTTGTACGGACAGGGGTTGCACACTGAAGCTTTCTTT
CASSLYGQGLHTEAFF
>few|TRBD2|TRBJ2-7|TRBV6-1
TGTGCCAGCAGGGTAACGGGGACTAGCTCCTACGAGCAGTACTTC
CASRVTGTSSYEQYF
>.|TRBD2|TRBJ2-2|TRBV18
TGTGCCAGCTCACCACTAGCGGGAGAAGGCGGGGAGCTGTTTTTT
CASSPLAGEGGELFF
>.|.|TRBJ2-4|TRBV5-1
TGCGCCAGCAGCTCAGAGACAGGTCTGAGAAACATTCAGTACTTC
CASSSETGLRNIQYF
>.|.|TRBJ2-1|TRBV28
TGTGCCAGCACCCCAGGGGGGACTTCATCCTACAATGAGCAGTTCTTC
CASTPGGTSSYNEQFF
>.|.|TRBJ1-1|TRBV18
TGTGCCAGCTCAGAGTCAGGGAACACTGAAGCTTTCTTT
CASSESGNTEAFF
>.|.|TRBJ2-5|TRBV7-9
TGTGCCAGCACCCATGGCGTGAGGGAGACCCAGTACTTC
CASTHGVRETQYF
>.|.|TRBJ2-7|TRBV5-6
TGTGCCAGCAGCGGGGGACTGTCCCTGCCTATCTACGAGCAGTACTTC
CASSGGLSLPIYEQYF
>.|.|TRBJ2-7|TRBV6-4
TGTGCCAGGATCCCGCTTCCCAACCGTAGCGGAGTCTCCTACGAGCAGTACTTC
CARIPLPNRSGVSYEQYF
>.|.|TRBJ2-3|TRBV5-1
TGCGCCAGCAGCTTGCAGTCGGCCAGGAGCACAGATACGCAGTATTTT
CASSLQSARSTDTQYF
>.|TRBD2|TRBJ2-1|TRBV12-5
TGTGCTAGTGGTTTGTCTCCTGGGAGTAGCGGGACCAACAATGAGCAGTTCTTC
CASGLSPGSSGTNNEQFF
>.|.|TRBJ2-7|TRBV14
TGTGCCAGCAGCCAAAGCTTTAGCGGACCCTACGAGCAGTACTTC
CASSQSFSGPYEQYF
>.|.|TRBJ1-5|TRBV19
TGTGCCAGTAGTATAGGAGACAGGAACAATCAGCCCCAGCATTTT
CASSIGDRNNQPQHF
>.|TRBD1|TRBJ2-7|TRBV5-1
TGCGCCAGCAGCTTGGGTGGACAGGAGAAGGAGTACTTC
CASSLGGQEKEYF
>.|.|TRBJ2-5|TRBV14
TGTGCCAGCAGCCATGGAATATCAGGGTGGGAGACCCAGTACTTC
CASSHGISGWETQYF
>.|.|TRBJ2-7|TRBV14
TGTGCCAGCAGCCAAGATTCGGCGGGTTGGTTCTACGAGCAGTACTTC
CASSQDSAGWFYEQYF
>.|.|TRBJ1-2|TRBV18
TGTGCCAGCTCACAAGGGGACACCTTATATGGCTACACCTTC
CASSQGDTLYGYTF
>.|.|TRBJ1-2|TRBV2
TGTGCCAGCTCCCGGGAGTCCTATGGCTACACCTTC
CASSRESYGYTF
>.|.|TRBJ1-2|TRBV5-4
TGTGCCAGCAGCTTGGGGAGGGGGGGGAGCTATGGCTACACCTTC
CASSLGRGGSYGYTF
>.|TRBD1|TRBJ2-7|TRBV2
TGTGCCAGCACTCGGCGTAGGACCGGGACAGGGGGTGGCGAGCAGTACTTC
CASTRRRTGTGGGEQYF
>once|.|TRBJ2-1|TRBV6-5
TGTGCCAGCAGTCTCACAGGAATCGGGCAGTTCTTC
CASSLTGIGQFF
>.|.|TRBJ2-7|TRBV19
TGTGCCAGTAGCGCCAGTCGGATAGCGGCCTCACGCGAGCAGTACTTC
CASSASRIAASREQYF
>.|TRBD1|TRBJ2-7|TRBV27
TGTGCCAGCAGCCACAGGGGGCGCGACAACGAGCAGTACTTC
CASSHRGRDNEQYF
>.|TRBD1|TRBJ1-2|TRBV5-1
TGCGCCAGCAGCAACCCGGTGCAGGGGGCTCTCGGCTATGGCTACACCTTC
CASSNPVQGALGYGYTF
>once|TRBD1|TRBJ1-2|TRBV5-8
TGTGCCAGCAGCCCAGGGACAGGGCAACCTAACTATGGCTACACCTTC
CASSPGTGQPNYGYTF
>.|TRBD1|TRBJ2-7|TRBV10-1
TGCGCCAGCAGTGCCAGGGACAGAGCCTACGAGCAGTACTTC
CASSARDRAYEQYF
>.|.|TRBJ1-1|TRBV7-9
TGTGCCAGCAGCTTAGTGCCAGGGGTTAACACTGAAGCTTTCTTT
CASSLVPGVNTEAFF
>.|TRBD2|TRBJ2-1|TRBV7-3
TGTGCCAGCAGCTTAATTTCCAGCGGGAGATCCTACAATGAGCAGTTCTTC
CASSLISSGRSYNEQFF
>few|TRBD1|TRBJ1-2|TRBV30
TGTGCCTGGAGGAGTAAGTCGGGACAGGACTATGGCTACACCTTC
CAWRSKSGQDYGYTF
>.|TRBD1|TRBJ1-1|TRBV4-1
TGCGCCAGCAGCCAATCGGCCGAGGGGGCCACTGAAGCTTTCTTT
CASSQSAEGATEAFF
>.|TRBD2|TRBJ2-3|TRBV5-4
TGTGCCAGCAGCTTGGTAGCTAGCGGAGGGCCCAAAGATACGCAGTATTTT
CASSLVASGGPKDTQYF
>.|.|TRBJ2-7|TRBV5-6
TGTGCCAGCAGCTCTTTTGGTAGTGATACCTACGAGCAGTACTTC
CASSSFGSDTYEQYF
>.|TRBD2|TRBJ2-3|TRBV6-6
TGTGCCAGCAGTCCACTAGCGGGGCACACAGATACGCAGTATTTT
CASSPLAGHTDTQYF
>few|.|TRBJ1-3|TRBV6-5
TGTGCCAGCAGTAGGCAGGGTAAAGGAAACACCATATATTTT
CASSRQGKGNTIYF
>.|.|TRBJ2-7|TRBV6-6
TGTGCCAGCAGCTATAAAACAGAATCCCCCTACGAGCAGTACTTC
CASSYKTESPYEQYF
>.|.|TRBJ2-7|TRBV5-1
TGCGCCAGCAGCTTGGGGGCCTCCTACGAGCAGTACTTC
CASSLGASYEQYF
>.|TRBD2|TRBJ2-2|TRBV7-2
TGTGCCAGCAGCTTAGGGAGTAGACTAGCAGGCGGGGAGCTGTTTTTT
CASSLGSRLAGGELFF
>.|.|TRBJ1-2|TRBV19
TGCGCCAGTAGTGAGCGGGGGGCGTTCTATGGCTACACCTTC
CASSERGAFYGYTF
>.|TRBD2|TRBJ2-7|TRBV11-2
TGTGCCAGCAGCTTAGCCGGCGGGAGCTCCTACGAGCAGTACTTC
CASSLAGGSSYEQYF
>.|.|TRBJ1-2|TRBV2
TGTGCCAGCAGTGACGACAGCTGGACGGTTCGGGGCTACACCTTC
CASSDDSWTVRGYTF
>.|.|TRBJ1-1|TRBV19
TGTGCCAGTAGTACGGGGAACACTGAAGCTTTCTTT
CASSTGNTEAFF
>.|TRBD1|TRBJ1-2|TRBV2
TGTGCCATCCCGGACAGGGGGGACTATGGCTACACCTTC
CAIPDRGDYGYTF
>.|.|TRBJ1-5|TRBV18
TGTGCCAGCTCACCATCGCAGGCTTTAGATCAGCCCCAGCATTTT
CASSPSQALDQPQHF
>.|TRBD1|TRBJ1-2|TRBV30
TGTGCCTGGAGTTCACACCCGTGGGGACAGGGGGTTCACTATGGCTACACCTTC
CAWSSHPWGQGVHYGYTF
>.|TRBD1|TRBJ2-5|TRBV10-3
TGTGCCATCGGGGGACAGCAGTACCAAGAGACCCAGTACTTC
CAIGGQQYQETQYF
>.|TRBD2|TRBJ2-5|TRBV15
TGTGCCACCAGCAGACAGCGGGAGCCAGAGACCCAGTACTTC
CATSRQREPETQYF
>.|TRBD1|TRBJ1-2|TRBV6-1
TGTGCCCGTAGGACAGGGCCCTATGGCTACACCTTC
CARRTGPYGYTF
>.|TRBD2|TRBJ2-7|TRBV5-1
TGCGCCAGCAGCTTGGTTGGGACTAGGGGGGACGAGCAGTACTTC
CASSLVGTRGDEQYF
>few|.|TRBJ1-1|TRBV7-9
TGTGCCAGCAGCTTTCTCCGGACTGAAGCTTTCTTT
CASSFLRTEAFF
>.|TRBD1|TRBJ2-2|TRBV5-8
TGTGCCAGCTCTCTACCCGGGACAGGGAACATCGGGGAGCTGTTTTTT
CASSLPGTGNIGELFF
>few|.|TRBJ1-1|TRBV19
TGTGCCAGTAGTATAGACAGTGACACTGAAGCTTTCTTT
CASSIDSDTEAFF
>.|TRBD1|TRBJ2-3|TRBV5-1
TGCGCCAGCAGCTTGGGTCTCCAGGGGGCCACAGATACGCAGTATTTT
CASSLGLQGATDTQYF
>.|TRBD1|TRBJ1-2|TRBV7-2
TGTGCCAGCAGCTCCACCTTACTACAGGGGAACTATGGCTACACCTTC
CASSSTLLQGNYGYTF